These T cell receptor beta chains were read from a single sample in a study of cytomegalovirus exposure and HLA in healthy donors. Profiled with immunoSEQ multiplex PCR; TCRdb holds only in-frame clones, not every one. The sample includes about 110,000 clones, nearly 97% seen only once; the top ten take about 0.7%. The sequencing input was PBMCs. All receptors come from a woman aged 18-29 years in good health and CMV-seronegative. Both conserved end residues are part of each CDR3. Fields, in order: V gene, clone size, J gene, D gene, CDR3 DNA, CDR3 protein. D genes are given only for firm matches. The size field is filled for only some rows; it gives once, few, many or a size class.

TRBV27	NA	TRBJ2-6	NA	TGTGCCAGCAGTTTATCGGGGGCCGGGGCCAACGTCCTGACTTTC	CASSLSGAGANVLTF
TRBV6-5	NA	TRBJ2-1	NA	TGTGCCAGCAGGTATACAGGGTCGTCCTACAATGAGCAGTTCTTC	CASRYTGSSYNEQFF
TRBV4-3	NA	TRBJ2-3	TRBD2	TGCGCCAGCAGCCAAGAAGCCAGCGGGATCACAGATACGCAGTATTTT	CASSQEASGITDTQYF
TRBV4-2	NA	TRBJ1-3	NA	TGTGCCAGCAGCCAACCAGACAGGAGCTCTGGAAACACCATATATTTT	CASSQPDRSSGNTIYF
TRBV27	NA	TRBJ1-3	TRBD1	TGTGCCAGCAGTTCAGGGGGAAGAGGAAACACCATATATTTT	CASSSGGRGNTIYF
TRBV6-5	NA	TRBJ1-1	TRBD1	TGTGCCAGCAGTTCTCACAGGGGGCGACAGGGCACTGAAGCTTTCTTT	CASSSHRGRQGTEAFF
TRBV7-2	once	TRBJ2-5	NA	TGTGCCAGCAGCTTAGGATTAGCTTCACTCGGCCAAGAGACCCAGTACTTC	CASSLGLASLGQETQYF
TRBV6-1	NA	TRBJ2-7	NA	TGTGCCAGCAGTGAAGCGGAAGCCCTAAAAAAAGACAGTCGACCCTACTACGAGCAGTACTTC	CASSEAEALKKDSRPYYEQYF
TRBV5-7	NA	TRBJ2-6	TRBD1	TGTGCCAGCAGCTTGGGGACAGGGTCGTTTGGGGCCAACGTCCTGACTTTC	CASSLGTGSFGANVLTF
TRBV6-1	NA	TRBJ2-2	NA	TGTGCCACCTGGAACACCGGGGAGCTGTTTTTT	CATWNTGELFF
TRBV7-9	NA	TRBJ2-3	TRBD2	TGTGCCAGCAGCTTAGGACTAGCGAGAGATACGCAGTATTTT	CASSLGLARDTQYF
TRBV7-3	NA	TRBJ2-2	NA	TGTGCCAGCAGCACAGGGAACACCGGGGAGCTGTTTTTT	CASSTGNTGELFF
TRBV7-8	NA	TRBJ2-1	TRBD2	TGTGCCAGCAGCTTTCTGGGGGGGTCCTACAATGAGCAGTTCTTC	CASSFLGGSYNEQFF